This entry lists 30 T cell receptor beta chains sequenced from one sample in a study of vaccination effects on CD4 cells after COVID-19. The data were produced by immunoSEQ multiplex PCR, yet TCRdb's version contains in-frame clones alone and is incomplete. The data hold 30,000 to 35,000 clones, with 60% to 75% observed a single time. Before any sequencing was done, the ViraFEST assay used viral peptide pools to expand antigen-specific CD4+ T cells. Around day 10 of culture, CD4+ T cells were separated out. Having tested negative for nucleocapsid antibodies, the vaccine recipients showed no prior SARS-CoV-2 infection. No antigen has been identified for these receptors. The source material was CD4+ T cells from PBMCs cultured with HCoV-OC43 spike peptides, sampled before COVID-19 vaccination. Subset here: HCoV-OC43 spike overlapping peptide pool stimulation. These receptors all stem from a human donor who received a COVID-19 vaccine.

V and J are TRBV5-1 and TRBJ2-1, with 11 bases fitting TRBD2. This CDR3 has 16 amino acids. The V and J ends lost 0 bases and 7 bases, in that order; junction bases with no gene match: 6. CDR1 is SGHRS, CDR2 YFSETQ, per germline. This CDR3 is CASSLELAGVGNEQFF. The CDR3 DNA reads as TGCGCCAGCAGCTTGGAACTAGCGGGAGTCGGAAATGAGCAGTTCTTC.

The V gene is TRBV6-6, the J gene TRBJ2-3; TRBD2 matches at 9 bases. The length of the CDR3 is 14 residues. Germline assignment: CDR1 MNHNY and CDR2 SVGAGI (reference sequence). Trimming removed 5 bases from V and 4 bases from J; junction bases left unmatched: 4. CDR3 nucleotides: TGTGCCAGCAGTCCCGGACTAGCGTCAGATACGCAGTATTTT. Protein product: CASSPGLASDTQYF.

V gene TRBV28 combines with J gene TRBJ2-1, with TRBD2 as a possible D gene (5 bases). Germline V lookup: CDR1 MDHEN, CDR2 SYDVKM. Trimming removed 2 bases from V and 1 base from J, with 15 bases in between. The CDR3 has 17 residues. CDR3 DNA: TGTGCCAGCAGTTTACTAGCCCTTACTTTATCCTACAATGAGCAGTTCTTC. This translates into CASSLLALTLSYNEQFF.

V usage is TRBV5-1 and J usage is TRBJ1-6; D gene ambiguous. CDR3 length: 17 residues. CDR1 and CDR2 from the germline V gene are SGHRS and YFSETQ. Trimming stripped 1 base from V and 7 bases from J, with 18 bases between. For the CDR3, the DNA is TGCGCCAGCAGCTTGCGTCCCTCGGGTGAGGGAAATTCACCCCTCCACTTT. Amino acid sequence: CASSLRPSGEGNSPLHF.

The CDR3 DNA reads as TGTGCCAGCAGCCAGCTAGCTGTGGAGACCCAGTACTTC. It codes for CASSQLAVETQYF. The chain has TRBV3-1 (or the pseudogene TRBV3-2) and TRBJ2-5; D perhaps matches TRBD2 (5 bases). Trimming shortened V by 3 bases and J by 5 bases, and 10 bases separated the two germline ends. CDR3 size: 13 residues. Germline V gene data show CDR1 as LGHDT and CDR2 as YNNKEL (reference sequence).

The rearrangement links TRBV7-8 to TRBJ2-7; maybe TRBD1 (5 bases). The CDR3 runs to 16 residues. V lost 0 bases and J 0 bases, leaving 12 bases between the germline ends. Looked up from germline, CDR1 is SGHVS and CDR2 is FQNEAQ. The CDR3 coding sequence is TGTGCCAGCAGCTTAGCGGGGCAGGAACCCTCCTACGAGCAGTACTTC. It is translated as CASSLAGQEPSYEQYF.

This chain joins TRBV5-6 and TRBJ2-3; D is undetermined. The V gene's germline CDR1 is SGHDT and CDR2 YYEEEE. The V end was cut by 2 bases, the J end by 2 bases, with 12 bases between. The CDR3 spans 15 residues. In nucleotides, the CDR3 is TGTGCCAGCAGCTTTCAGGACCCGCACACAGATACGCAGTATTTT. Its translation: CASSFQDPHTDTQYF. The full variable domain, its missing parts supplied by reference TRBV5-6 and TRBJ2-3, is DAGVTQSPTHLIKTRGQQVTLRCSPKSGHDTVSWYQQALGQGPQFIFQYYEEEERQRGNFPDRFSGHQFPNYSSELNVNALLLGDSALYLCASSFQDPHTDTQYFGPGTRLTVL.

This chain links TRBV6-6 with TRBJ2-1, with 7 bases fitting TRBD2. Unmatched junction bases numbered 17, after V lost 7 bases and J lost 14 bases. The CDR3 sequence is 14 residues long. Germline V lookup: CDR1 MNHNY, CDR2 SVGAGI (reference sequence). CDR3 amino acids: CASTRGGSVRQKFF. In DNA form, the CDR3 reads TGTGCCAGCACTCGGGGAGGGAGTGTCCGTCAGAAGTTCTTC.

V is TRBV3-1 (or the pseudogene TRBV3-2) and J is TRBJ2-7; no clear D gene. From germline, CDR1 is LGHDT and CDR2 YNNKEL (reference sequence). The V end was cut by 1 base, the J end by 0 bases, with 4 bases between. The CDR3 is 13 residues long. The CDR3 nucleotides read TGTGCCAGCAGCCAAGCCTCCTCCTACGAGCAGTACTTC. Protein product: CASSQASSYEQYF.

This chain uses TRBV6-4 with TRBJ2-7, with D possibly TRBD1 on 5 matching bases. The CDR3 length is 14 residues. The ends were cut back, 8 bases at V and 2 bases at J, with 16 bases in the middle. Looked up from germline, CDR1 is MRHNA and CDR2 is SNTAGT. Here the CDR3 DNA reads TGTGCCAGCGGTTCTAGGGGTCCCACCTACGAGCAGTACTTC. This translates into CASGSRGPTYEQYF.

The chain employs TRBV29-1 and TRBJ2-5; D is unclear. This CDR3 has 10 amino acids. Germline V CDR1 and CDR2: SQVTM, ANQGSEA. Trimming removed 6 bases from V and 5 bases from J, with 7 bases in between. CDR3 amino acids: CSVRGETQYF. DNA for the CDR3: TGCAGCGTGCGTGGGGAGACCCAGTACTTC.

The chain employs TRBV28 and TRBJ2-1; D is unresolved. In germline, CDR1 is MDHEN, CDR2 SYDVKM. The length of the CDR3 is 12 residues. Trimming took 6 bases from V and 4 from J, leaving 7 bases between them. The CDR3 DNA is TGTGCCAGCAGCCCACAGTACAATGAGCAGTTCTTC. Protein sequence: CASSPQYNEQFF.

This chain links TRBV7-2 with TRBJ1-2, with D possibly being TRBD1 (5 bases). CDR3 length equals 14 residues. V was pared by 2 bases and J by 11 bases, with 18 bases between. Germline CDR1 and CDR2: SGHTA and FQGNSA. The CDR3, as DNA: TGTGCCAGCAGCTTAAAAGTCAGGGAGGGAACTTACACCTTC. This sequence encodes CASSLKVREGTYTF.

J is TRBJ1-6 and V is TRBV28; no clear D. The CDR3 sequence is 15 residues long. The V gene lost 3 bases and the J gene lost 7 bases, with 13 bases spanning the gap. Germline CDR1 and CDR2: MDHEN and SYDVKM. The CDR3 spells CASSFTPPPNSPLHF. The CDR3 DNA reads as TGTGCCAGCAGTTTCACCCCCCCTCCAAATTCACCCCTCCACTTT.

This clone was observed once. The CDR3 nucleotides are TGTGCCCGAGGATTAGGTCGATGGGACACAGATACGCAGTATTTT. This translates into CARGLGRWDTDTQYF. The chain is built from TRBV30 and TRBJ2-3; D gene uncertain. Germline-derived CDR1 and CDR2 are GTSNPN and SVGIG (reference sequence). Trimming took off 8 bases at V and 2 bases at J, with 20 bases between the two ends. The CDR3 contains 15 residues. Drawing the rest from reference TRBV30 and TRBJ2-3, the complete variable domain is SQTIHQWPATLVQPVGSPLSLECTVEGTSNPNLYWYRQAAGRGLQLLFYSVGIGQISSEVPQNLSASRPQDRQFILSSKKLLLSDSGFYLCARGLGRWDTDTQYFGPGTRLTVL.

By share, this clone counts as medium-sized. The chain recombines TRBV4-2 with TRBJ1-3; 7 positions agree with TRBD1. With V trimmed by 0 bases and J by 0 bases, 8 bases remained unmatched. The length of the CDR3 is 18 residues. Germline-derived CDR1 and CDR2 are LGHNA and YNFKEQ. CDR3 DNA sequence: TGTGCCAGCAGCCAAGATCTTGGACAGGCCGCCTCTGGAAACACCATATATTTT. This translates into CASSQDLGQAASGNTIYF.

CDR3 amino acids: CASSGMGARTEAFF. In nucleotides, the CDR3 is TGTGCCAGCAGCGGGATGGGGGCGCGCACTGAAGCTTTCTTT. The chain has TRBV5-6 and TRBJ1-1; TRBD1 might be the D (6 bases). The V and J ends lost 4 bases and 4 bases respectively, with 14 bases between them. Germline CDR1 reads SGHDT; CDR2 reads YYEEEE. The CDR3 runs 14 residues.

This clone was seen a single time. The chain combines TRBV7-2 with TRBJ1-1; TRBD1 aligns across 9 bases. CDR1 is SGHTA and CDR2 is FQGNSA in the germline V gene. Trimming removed 5 bases from V and 10 bases from J; junction bases left unmatched: 14. This CDR3 has 15 residues. CDR3 amino acids: CASSPPGGTGLGAFF. The CDR3 DNA reads as TGTGCCAGCAGCCCCCCGGGAGGGACAGGGTTAGGAGCTTTCTTT.

The chain recombines TRBV19 with TRBJ1-2; maybe TRBD1 (5 bases). Germline CDR1 LNHDA, CDR2 SQIVND (reference sequence). V was trimmed by 5 bases and J by 0 bases, leaving 16 bases between them. The CDR3 runs to 16 residues. The CDR3 nucleotides read TGTGCCAGTAGTCCCGAACCAGGGAGGTCTAACTATGGCTACACCTTC. The encoded protein is CASSPEPGRSNYGYTF.

This clone was counted only a few times. The rearrangement links TRBV5-1 to TRBJ2-1; 7 nucleotides agree with TRBD1. The trim removed 0 bases at V and 3 bases at J, leaving 3 bases unmatched. This CDR3 comprises 15 residues. Germline CDR1 SGHRS, CDR2 YFSETQ. DNA of the CDR3: TGCGCCAGCAGCTTGGAGGGGGCTAGCTACAATGAGCAGTTCTTC. Amino acid sequence: CASSLEGASYNEQFF.

This clone occurred once. The same CDR3 also results from other DNA sequences found in this sample. V is TRBV30 and J is TRBJ1-1, with D unclear. Germline V gene lookup returns CDR1 GTSNPN and CDR2 SVGIG (reference sequence). This CDR3 contains 11 residues. V dropped 2 bases and J dropped 8 bases, with 9 bases sitting between them. The CDR3 nucleotides are TGTGCCTGGAGTAGTCTAGGGGAAGCTTTCTTT. Translated: CAWSSLGEAFF.

This chain connects TRBV5-1 to TRBJ1-1, with 7 bases identical to TRBD1. V lost 4 bases and J lost 4; bases outside the gene matches: 7. The CDR3 runs to 14 residues. CDR1 and CDR2 (germline): SGHRS, YFSETQ. The CDR3 DNA follows: TGCGCCAGCAGCCGTGGGTCAGGGGGCACTGAAGCTTTCTTT. Amino acids: CASSRGSGGTEAFF. Using reference TRBV5-1 and TRBJ1-1 for the parts outside the CDR3, the full variable domain is KAGVTQTPRYLIKTRGQQVTLSCSPISGHRSVSWYQQTPGQGLQFLFEYFSETQRNKGNFPGRFSGRQFSNSRSEMNVSTLELGDSALYLCASSRGSGGTEAFFGQGTRLTVV.

The CDR3 bases are TGTGCCAGCAGCCCCGGGACAGGGGCGTACGAGCAGTACTTC. This translates into CASSPGTGAYEQYF. V gene TRBV7-3 combines with J gene TRBJ2-7; 10 bases are shared with TRBD1. In germline, CDR1 is SGHTA, CDR2 FQGTGA. Trimming removed 5 bases from V and 4 bases from J; junction bases left unmatched: 5. This CDR3 region has 14 residues.

This clone was detected only a few times. This sequence joins TRBV24-1 and TRBJ2-3, with D perhaps TRBD1 (6 bases). Germline V CDR1 and CDR2: KGHDR, SFDVKD. V lost 9 bases and J lost 4, with 22 bases in between. The CDR3 totals 16 residues. As DNA, the CDR3 is TGTGCCACCTCTCCGGCAACAGGGAAAACTTCAGATACGCAGTATTTT. This codes for CATSPATGKTSDTQYF.

This chain links TRBV11-2 with TRBJ1-2; D unclear. The CDR3 sequence is 15 residues long. The germline gives CDR1 SGHAT, CDR2 FQNNGV. Trimming took 1 base from V and 4 from J, leaving 13 bases between them. The CDR3 nucleotides read TGTGCCAGCAGCTTAGGTCGTGCCAGTTCCTATGGCTACACCTTC. The encoded protein is CASSLGRASSYGYTF.

This sequence joins TRBV29-1 and TRBJ2-3; D possibly corresponds to TRBD1 (5 bases). V was trimmed by 0 bases and J by 2 bases, leaving 15 bases between them. The germline V gene encodes CDR1 SQVTM and CDR2 ANQGSEA. The CDR3 spans 16 residues. The CDR3 DNA sequence: TGCAGCGTTGAAGACAGGACAAGATCAAACACAGATACGCAGTATTTT. Residues: CSVEDRTRSNTDTQYF.

V usage is TRBV30 and J usage is TRBJ1-1, with a possible D match to TRBD1 (6 bases). There are 13 residues in the CDR3. Trimming shortened V by 6 bases and J by 7 bases, and 18 bases separated the two germline ends. CDR1 and CDR2 (germline): GTSNPN, SVGIG (reference sequence). The DNA of the CDR3 is TGTGCCTGCCCCGGGGGGCTCAGCAGTGAAGCTTTCTTT. This sequence encodes CACPGGLSSEAFF. Drawing the rest from reference TRBV30 and TRBJ1-1, the complete variable domain is SQTIHQWPATLVQPVGSPLSLECTVEGTSNPNLYWYRQAAGRGLQLLFYSVGIGQISSEVPQNLSASRPQDRQFILSSKKLLLSDSGFYLCACPGGLSSEAFFGQGTRLTVV.

The genes are TRBV18 and TRBJ1-2, with no clear D. This CDR3 region has 15 residues. CDR1 and CDR2 (germline): KGHSH, LQKENI. V dropped 6 bases and J dropped 4 bases, with 18 bases sitting between them. The CDR3 here is CASSSRNGEAYGYTF. For the CDR3, the DNA is TGTGCCAGCTCGTCAAGGAACGGGGAGGCCTATGGCTACACCTTC.

This rearrangement joins TRBV10-3 to TRBJ2-5, with D perhaps TRBD2 (6 bases). Germline V gene data show CDR1 as ENHRY and CDR2 as SYGVKD. Trimming stripped 0 bases from V and 2 bases from J, with 10 bases between. This CDR3 contains 15 residues. CDR3 DNA: TGTGCCATCAGTGAGTCGACGGGGAGGCAAGAGACCCAGTACTTC. As protein: CAISESTGRQETQYF.

J is TRBJ2-7 and V is TRBV4-2; the match to TRBD1 covers 11 bases. Germline CDR1 LGHNA, CDR2 YNFKEQ. The CDR3 length is 14 residues. The V and J ends lost 7 bases and 6 bases, in that order; junction bases with no gene match: 8. CDR3 in DNA: TGTGCCAGCACCTCCGGACAGGGGGCTTTCGAGCAGTACTTC. Translating gives CASTSGQGAFEQYF.